The present T cell receptor beta chain was sequenced within a study of T-cell reconstitution after alpha-beta-depleted transplantation in children. Whole-study results and caveats: Some patients showed high day-60 TCRbeta diversity, which derived from surviving recipient T cells and thymic progenitors.

A library of TCRbeta sequences, prepared with unique molecular identifiers, was generated. TCRdb processed the PCR reads anew with MiXCR; each CDR3 protein has one entry. The sample contains 600,000 to 800,000 distinct CDR3 sequences, about 12% of which appear only once. Trimming removed 3 bases from V and 6 bases from J; junction bases left unmatched: 13. This CDR3 is built from 17 residues. In its sample, this clonotype was seen many times. Its antigen is not known. This sequence originates from a girl aged 2-10 years with congenital amegakaryocytic thrombocytopenia, due to receive a stem cell transplant. Here the sequenced sample was PBMCs, taken before TCRalphabeta/CD19-depleted stem cell transplant. The chain uses TRBV12-3 or TRBV12-4 and TRBJ2-1; TRBD2 matches at 8 bases. The CDR3 DNA is TGTGCCAGCAGTTTTCACTTAGGCGGGAGGAGGGTCAATGAGCAGTTCTTC. This translates into CASSFHLGGRRVNEQFF.